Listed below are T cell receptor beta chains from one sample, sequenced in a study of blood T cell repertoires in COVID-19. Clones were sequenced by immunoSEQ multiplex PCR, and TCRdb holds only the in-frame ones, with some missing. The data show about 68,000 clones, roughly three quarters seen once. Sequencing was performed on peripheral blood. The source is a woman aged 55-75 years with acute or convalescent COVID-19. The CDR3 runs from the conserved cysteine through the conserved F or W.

CDR3aa: CASITGEANEKLFF
j_gene: TRBJ1-4
v_gene: TRBV6-5

CDR3aa: CASRRSSGGATDTQYF
j_gene: TRBJ2-3
v_gene: TRBV10-2

CDR3aa: CASSLWTGWKTEAFF
j_gene: TRBJ1-1
v_gene: TRBV19

CDR3aa: CASSTGPTGVSGNTIYF
j_gene: TRBJ1-3
v_gene: TRBV18

CDR3aa: CASSEGVGALRDTQYF
j_gene: TRBJ2-3
v_gene: TRBV2

CDR3aa: CASSLSRGGADTQYF
j_gene: TRBJ2-3
v_gene: TRBV7-2

CDR3aa: CASRASGGSQHTQYF
j_gene: TRBJ2-3
v_gene: TRBV19

CDR3aa: CASSQDSGKQFF
j_gene: TRBJ2-1
v_gene: TRBV4-2

CDR3aa: CASSLWTGGAVVTGELFF
j_gene: TRBJ2-2
v_gene: TRBV5-1

CDR3aa: CASSARLAGGYNEQFF
j_gene: TRBJ2-1
v_gene: TRBV9

CDR3aa: CASSPRDRFDKNIQYF
j_gene: TRBJ2-4
v_gene: TRBV7-9

CDR3aa: CASGGGGRTDTQYF
j_gene: TRBJ2-3
v_gene: TRBV6-5

CDR3aa: CASSLSPGQGARAFF
j_gene: TRBJ1-1
v_gene: TRBV27

CDR3aa: CASSLALPGETQYF
j_gene: TRBJ2-5
v_gene: TRBV5-1

CDR3aa: CASSQDLRVSSYNEQFF
j_gene: TRBJ2-1
v_gene: TRBV3-1/TRBV3-2

CDR3aa: CASSYGQGGIYEQYF
j_gene: TRBJ2-7
v_gene: TRBV27

CDR3aa: CASSLSGGMDTEAFF
j_gene: TRBJ1-1
v_gene: TRBV5-1

CDR3aa: CASSFLAGGFYNEQFF
j_gene: TRBJ2-1
v_gene: TRBV4-1

CDR3aa: CASSGHRVGGTDTQYF
j_gene: TRBJ2-3
v_gene: TRBV6-1

CDR3aa: CASSQGGSGATDTQYF
j_gene: TRBJ2-3
v_gene: TRBV4-2

CDR3aa: CASSAGQGYGYTF
j_gene: TRBJ1-2
v_gene: TRBV2

CDR3aa: CASSAQPNGNYGYTF
j_gene: TRBJ1-2
v_gene: TRBV9

CDR3aa: CASSLSGGRDTQYF
j_gene: TRBJ2-3
v_gene: TRBV7-3

CDR3aa: CASSLAVGAETQYF
j_gene: TRBJ2-5
v_gene: TRBV5-1

CDR3aa: CASSQEASGGGDEQFF
j_gene: TRBJ2-1
v_gene: TRBV14

CDR3aa: CASSPGTGGYGYTF
j_gene: TRBJ1-2
v_gene: TRBV19

CDR3aa: CASSFGAGNNQPQHF
j_gene: TRBJ1-5
v_gene: TRBV3-1/TRBV3-2

CDR3aa: CASSSIAGGRTGELFF
j_gene: TRBJ2-2
v_gene: TRBV5-1

CDR3aa: CASSLTGGRSDTQYF
j_gene: TRBJ2-3
v_gene: TRBV5-1

CDR3aa: CASSPMSGLSYNEQFF
j_gene: TRBJ2-1
v_gene: TRBV11-2

CDR3aa: CASSLRTSGTSEQYF
j_gene: TRBJ2-7
v_gene: TRBV4-3

CDR3aa: CSALSTEAFF
j_gene: TRBJ1-1
v_gene: TRBV20-1

CDR3aa: CASSETSYNEQFF
j_gene: TRBJ2-1
v_gene: TRBV2

CDR3aa: CASSTGTGAPLQYF
j_gene: TRBJ2-7
v_gene: TRBV5-1

CDR3aa: CASSLDEATEAFF
j_gene: TRBJ1-1
v_gene: TRBV7-2

CDR3aa: CASSITSEAFF
j_gene: TRBJ1-1
v_gene: TRBV28

CDR3aa: CASSQDTGAQPYEQYF
j_gene: TRBJ2-7
v_gene: TRBV4-1

CDR3aa: CASTDTPLNSPLHF
j_gene: TRBJ1-6
v_gene: TRBV5-1

CDR3aa: CASRNREWSEKLFF
j_gene: TRBJ1-4
v_gene: TRBV19

CDR3aa: CASSLWHRGPDQPQHF
j_gene: TRBJ1-5
v_gene: TRBV5-6

CDR3aa: CASSPTGGADTQYF
j_gene: TRBJ2-3
v_gene: TRBV7-3

CDR3aa: CSVPGSSGNTIYF
j_gene: TRBJ1-3
v_gene: TRBV29-1

CDR3aa: CASSLQAGGATDTQYF
j_gene: TRBJ2-3
v_gene: TRBV4-3

CDR3aa: CASSRERQGKVRAYNEQFF
j_gene: TRBJ2-1
v_gene: TRBV19

CDR3aa: CASSLHRRSTEEIF
j_gene: TRBJ2-1
v_gene: TRBV27

CDR3aa: CASGGGYNSPLHF
j_gene: TRBJ1-6
v_gene: TRBV11-2

CDR3aa: CSAGQSLNQPQHF
j_gene: TRBJ1-5
v_gene: TRBV29-1

CDR3aa: CASSPRQGNTEAFF
j_gene: TRBJ1-1
v_gene: TRBV18

CDR3aa: CASTPRTGWVNEQFF
j_gene: TRBJ2-1
v_gene: TRBV19

CDR3aa: CASSQSGGARPQHF
j_gene: TRBJ1-5
v_gene: TRBV16

CDR3aa: CATQTGGGYTF
j_gene: TRBJ1-2
v_gene: TRBV19

CDR3aa: CASSAPPDSFNTIYF
j_gene: TRBJ1-3
v_gene: TRBV9

CDR3aa: CASSPEGGRTDTEAFF
j_gene: TRBJ1-1
v_gene: TRBV7-2

CDR3aa: CASRRGTYEQYF
j_gene: TRBJ2-7
v_gene: TRBV10-2